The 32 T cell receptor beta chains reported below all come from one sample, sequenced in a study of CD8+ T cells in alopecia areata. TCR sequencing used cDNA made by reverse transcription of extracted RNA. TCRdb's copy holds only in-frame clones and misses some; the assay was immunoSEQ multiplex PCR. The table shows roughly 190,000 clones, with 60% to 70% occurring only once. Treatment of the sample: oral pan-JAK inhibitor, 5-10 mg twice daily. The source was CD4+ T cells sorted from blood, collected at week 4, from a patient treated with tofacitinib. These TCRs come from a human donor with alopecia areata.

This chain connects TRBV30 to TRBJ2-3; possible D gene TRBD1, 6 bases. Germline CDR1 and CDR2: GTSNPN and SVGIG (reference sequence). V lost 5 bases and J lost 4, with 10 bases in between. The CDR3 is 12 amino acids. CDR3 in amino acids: CAWAGVADTQYF. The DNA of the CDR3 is TGTGCCTGGGCAGGGGTCGCAGATACGCAGTATTTT.

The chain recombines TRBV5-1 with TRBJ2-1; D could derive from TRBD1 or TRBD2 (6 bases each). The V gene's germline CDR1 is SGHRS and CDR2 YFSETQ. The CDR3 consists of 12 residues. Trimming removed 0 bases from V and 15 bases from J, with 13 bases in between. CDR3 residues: CASSLASGATFF. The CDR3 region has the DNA TGCGCCAGCAGCTTGGCCTCGGGGGCCACGTTCTTC.

This CDR3 is CASSLTPSDRTYGYTF. The CDR3 coding sequence is TGTGCCAGCAGCTTGACCCCATCGGACAGGACCTATGGCTACACCTTC. V is TRBV5-6 and J is TRBJ1-2; 7 bases agree with TRBD1. Losses at the gene ends were 1 base for V and 4 bases for J; bases not matched to a gene: 10. The CDR3 totals 16 residues. The germline V gene encodes CDR1 SGHDT and CDR2 YYEEEE.

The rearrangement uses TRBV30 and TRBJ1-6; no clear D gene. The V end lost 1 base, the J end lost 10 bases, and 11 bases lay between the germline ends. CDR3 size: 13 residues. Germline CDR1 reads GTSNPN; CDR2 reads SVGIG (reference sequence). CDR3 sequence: CAWSAAGASPLHF. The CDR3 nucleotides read TGTGCCTGGAGTGCTGCAGGAGCCTCACCCCTCCACTTT.

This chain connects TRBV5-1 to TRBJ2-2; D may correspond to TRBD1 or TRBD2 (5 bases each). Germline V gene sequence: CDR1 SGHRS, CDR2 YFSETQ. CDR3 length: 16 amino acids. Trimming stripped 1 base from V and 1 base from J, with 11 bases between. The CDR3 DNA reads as TGCGCCAGCAGCTTGCTGGGGGAAATGAACACCGGGGAGCTGTTTTTT. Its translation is CASSLLGEMNTGELFF.

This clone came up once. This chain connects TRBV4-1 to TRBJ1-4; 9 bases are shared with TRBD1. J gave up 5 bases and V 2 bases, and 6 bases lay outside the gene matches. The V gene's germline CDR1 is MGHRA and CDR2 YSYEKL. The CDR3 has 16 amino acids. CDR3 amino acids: CASSQTPGTGNEKLFF. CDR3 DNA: TGCGCCAGCAGCCAAACTCCCGGGACAGGGAATGAAAAACTGTTTTTT.

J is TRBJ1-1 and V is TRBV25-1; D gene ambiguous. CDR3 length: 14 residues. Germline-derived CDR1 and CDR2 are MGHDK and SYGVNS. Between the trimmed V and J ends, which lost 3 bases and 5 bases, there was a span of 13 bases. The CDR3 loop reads CASSDLGVTTEAFF. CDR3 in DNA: TGTGCCAGCAGTGATTTGGGAGTTACGACTGAAGCTTTCTTT.

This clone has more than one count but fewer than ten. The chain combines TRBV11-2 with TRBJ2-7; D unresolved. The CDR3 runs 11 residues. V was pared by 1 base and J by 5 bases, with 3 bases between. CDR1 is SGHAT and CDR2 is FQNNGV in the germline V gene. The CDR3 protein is CASSLVDEQYF. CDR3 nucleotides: TGTGCCAGCAGCTTAGTAGACGAGCAGTACTTC.

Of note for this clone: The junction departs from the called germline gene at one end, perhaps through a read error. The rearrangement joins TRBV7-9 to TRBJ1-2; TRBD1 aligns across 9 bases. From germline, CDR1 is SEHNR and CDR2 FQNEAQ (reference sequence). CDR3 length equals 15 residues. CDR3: CASSSFRDRALSGVF. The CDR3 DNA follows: TGTGCCAGCAGCTCCTTCCGGGACAGGGCCCTTTCCGGGGTCTTC.

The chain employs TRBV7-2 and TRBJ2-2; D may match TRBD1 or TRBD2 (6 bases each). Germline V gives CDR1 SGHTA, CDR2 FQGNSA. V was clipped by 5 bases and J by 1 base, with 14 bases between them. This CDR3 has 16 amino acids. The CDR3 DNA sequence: TGTGCCAGCAGCAGGGGGGTTAGCGGGAACACCGGGGAGCTGTTTTTT. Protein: CASSRGVSGNTGELFF.

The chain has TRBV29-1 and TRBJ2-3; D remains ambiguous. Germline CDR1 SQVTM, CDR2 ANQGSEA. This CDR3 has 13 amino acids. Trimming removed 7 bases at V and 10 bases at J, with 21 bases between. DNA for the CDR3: TGCAGCGGAGGCCCGGTCCGGGCTGGGTCGCAGTATTTT. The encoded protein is CSGGPVRAGSQYF.

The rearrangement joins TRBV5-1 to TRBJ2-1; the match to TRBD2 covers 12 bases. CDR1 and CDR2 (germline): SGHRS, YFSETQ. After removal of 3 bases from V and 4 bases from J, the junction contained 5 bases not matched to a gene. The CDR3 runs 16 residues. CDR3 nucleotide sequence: TGCGCCAGCAGCTCGATCACTAGCGGGGGGTACAATGAGCAGTTCTTC. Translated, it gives CASSSITSGGYNEQFF.

This chain's CDR3 is CAWSVAGTYNQPQHF. In DNA, the CDR3 is TGTGCCTGGAGTGTAGCAGGGACGTACAATCAGCCCCAGCATTTT. J is TRBJ1-5 and V is TRBV30; a weak D match, TRBD1 (5 bases). CDR1 is GTSNPN, CDR2 SVGIG, per germline (reference sequence). V was clipped by 0 bases and J by 3 bases, with 12 bases between them. The CDR3 length is 15 residues.

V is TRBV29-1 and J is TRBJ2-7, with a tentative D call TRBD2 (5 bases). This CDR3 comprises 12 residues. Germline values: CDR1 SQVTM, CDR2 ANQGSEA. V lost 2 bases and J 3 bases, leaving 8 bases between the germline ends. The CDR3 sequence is CSVESRGYEQYF. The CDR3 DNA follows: TGCAGCGTTGAATCCCGGGGCTACGAGCAGTACTTC.

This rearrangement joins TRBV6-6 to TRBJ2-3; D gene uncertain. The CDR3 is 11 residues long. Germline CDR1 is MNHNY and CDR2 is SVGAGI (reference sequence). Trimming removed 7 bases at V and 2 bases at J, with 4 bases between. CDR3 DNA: TGTGCCAGCACGTCCACAGATACGCAGTATTTT. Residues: CASTSTDTQYF.

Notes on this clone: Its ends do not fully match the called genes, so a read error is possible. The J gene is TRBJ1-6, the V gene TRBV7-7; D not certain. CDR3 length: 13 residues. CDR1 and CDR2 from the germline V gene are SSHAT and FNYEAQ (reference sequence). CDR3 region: CASSPHMDSPLHF. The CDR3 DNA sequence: TGTGCTAGCAGCCCACACATGGATTCACCCCTCCACTTT.

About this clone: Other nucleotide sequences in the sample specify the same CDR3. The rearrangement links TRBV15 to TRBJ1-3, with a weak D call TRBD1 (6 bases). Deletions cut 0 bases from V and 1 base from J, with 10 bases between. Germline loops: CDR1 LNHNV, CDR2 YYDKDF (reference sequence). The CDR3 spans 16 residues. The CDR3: CATSRDPGASGNTIYF. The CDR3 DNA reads TGTGCCACCAGCAGAGATCCAGGGGCATCTGGAAACACCATATATTTT.

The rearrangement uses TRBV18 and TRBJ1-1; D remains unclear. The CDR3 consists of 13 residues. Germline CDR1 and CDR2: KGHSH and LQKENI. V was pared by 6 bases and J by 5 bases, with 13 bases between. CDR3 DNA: TGTGCCAGCTCCCCGGCAGAATCTACTGAAGCTTTCTTT. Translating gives CASSPAESTEAFF.

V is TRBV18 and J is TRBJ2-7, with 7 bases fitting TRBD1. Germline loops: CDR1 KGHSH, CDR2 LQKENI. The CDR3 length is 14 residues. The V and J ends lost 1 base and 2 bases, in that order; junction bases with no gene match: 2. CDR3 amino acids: CASSPRGQTYEQYF. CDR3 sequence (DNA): TGTGCCAGCTCACCACGGGGACAGACCTACGAGCAGTACTTC.

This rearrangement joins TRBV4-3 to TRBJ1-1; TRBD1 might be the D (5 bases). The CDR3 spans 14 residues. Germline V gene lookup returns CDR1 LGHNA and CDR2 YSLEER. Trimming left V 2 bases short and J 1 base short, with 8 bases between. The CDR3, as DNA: TGCGCCAGCAGCCAACAGACAGAGAACACTGAAGCTTTCTTT. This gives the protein CASSQQTENTEAFF.

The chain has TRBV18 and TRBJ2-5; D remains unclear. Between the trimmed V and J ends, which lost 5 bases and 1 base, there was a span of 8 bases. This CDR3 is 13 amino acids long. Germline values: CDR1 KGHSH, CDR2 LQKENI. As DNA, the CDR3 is TGTGCCAGCTCAAACGGATTCCAAGAGACCCAGTACTTC. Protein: CASSNGFQETQYF.

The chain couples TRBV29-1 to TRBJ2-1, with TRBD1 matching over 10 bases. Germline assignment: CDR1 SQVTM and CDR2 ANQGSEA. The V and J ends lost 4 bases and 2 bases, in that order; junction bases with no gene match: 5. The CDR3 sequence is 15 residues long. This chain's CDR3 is CSVVGGQGTYNEQFF. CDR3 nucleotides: TGCAGCGTTGTGGGGGGACAGGGGACCTACAATGAGCAGTTCTTC.

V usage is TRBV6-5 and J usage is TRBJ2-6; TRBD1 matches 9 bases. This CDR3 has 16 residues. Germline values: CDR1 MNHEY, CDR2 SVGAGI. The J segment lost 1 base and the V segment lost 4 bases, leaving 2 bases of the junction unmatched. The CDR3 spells CASSWGTGSGANVLTF. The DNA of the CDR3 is TGTGCCAGCAGTTGGGGGACAGGGTCTGGGGCCAACGTCCTGACTTTC.

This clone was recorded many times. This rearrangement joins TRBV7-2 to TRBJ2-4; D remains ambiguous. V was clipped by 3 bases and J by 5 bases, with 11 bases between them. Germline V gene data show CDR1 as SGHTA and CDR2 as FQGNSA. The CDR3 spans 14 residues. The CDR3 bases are TGTGCCAGCAGCTTCTACCGGGTCGAAAACATTCAGTACTTC. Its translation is CASSFYRVENIQYF.

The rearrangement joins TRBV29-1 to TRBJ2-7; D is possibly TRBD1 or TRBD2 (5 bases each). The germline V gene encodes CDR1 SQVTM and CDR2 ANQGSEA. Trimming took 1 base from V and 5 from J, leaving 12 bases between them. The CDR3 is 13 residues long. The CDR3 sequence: CSVEAAGRDEQYF. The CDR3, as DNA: TGCAGCGTTGAAGCGGCAGGGCGGGACGAGCAGTACTTC.

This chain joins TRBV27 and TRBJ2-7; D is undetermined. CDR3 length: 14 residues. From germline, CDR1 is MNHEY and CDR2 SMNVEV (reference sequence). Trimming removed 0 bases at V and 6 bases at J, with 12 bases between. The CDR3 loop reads CASSLSGPPSEQYF. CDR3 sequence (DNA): TGTGCCAGCAGTTTATCGGGTCCCCCCTCCGAGCAGTACTTC.

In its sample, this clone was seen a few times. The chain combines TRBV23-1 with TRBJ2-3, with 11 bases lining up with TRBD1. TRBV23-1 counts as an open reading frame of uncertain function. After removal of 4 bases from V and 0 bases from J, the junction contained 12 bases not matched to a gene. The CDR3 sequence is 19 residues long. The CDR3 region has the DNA TGCGCCAGCAGTCGAGGGACAGGGGGAGTCCAAGCTAGCACAGATACGCAGTATTTT. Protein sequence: CASSRGTGGVQASTDTQYF.

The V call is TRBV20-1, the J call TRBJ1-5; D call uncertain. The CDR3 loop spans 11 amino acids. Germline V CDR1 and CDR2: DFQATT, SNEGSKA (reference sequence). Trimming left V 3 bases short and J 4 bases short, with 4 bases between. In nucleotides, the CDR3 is TGCAGTGCTAGGGGGAATCAGCCCCAGCATTTT. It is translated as CSARGNQPQHF.

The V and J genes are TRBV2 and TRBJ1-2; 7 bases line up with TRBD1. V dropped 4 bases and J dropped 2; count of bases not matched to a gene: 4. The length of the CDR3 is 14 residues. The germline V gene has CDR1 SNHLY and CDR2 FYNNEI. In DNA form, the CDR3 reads TGTGCCAGCAGTGGGCCAGGGGGAAACTATGGCTACACCTTC. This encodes CASSGPGGNYGYTF. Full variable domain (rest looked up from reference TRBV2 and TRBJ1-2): EPEVTQTPSHQVTQMGQEVILRCVPISNHLYFYWYRQILGQKVEFLVSFYNNEISEKSEIFDDQFSVERPDGSNFTLKIRSTKLEDSAMYFCASSGPGGNYGYTFGSGTRLTVV.

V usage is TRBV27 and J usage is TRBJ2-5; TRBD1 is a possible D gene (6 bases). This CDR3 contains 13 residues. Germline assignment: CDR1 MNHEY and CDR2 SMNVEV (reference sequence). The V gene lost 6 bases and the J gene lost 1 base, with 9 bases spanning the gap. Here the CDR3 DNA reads TGTGCCAGCAGAGGGGGTGTCCAAGAGACCCAGTACTTC. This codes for CASRGGVQETQYF.

Here the CDR3 reads CACEEREYVDGYTF. The CDR3 DNA reads as TGTGCCTGTGAAGAGAGGGAGTATGTTGATGGCTACACCTTC. The chain recombines TRBV30 with TRBJ1-2; D is ambiguous. Germline CDR1 reads GTSNPN; CDR2 reads SVGIG (reference sequence). The germline V and J ends were trimmed by 6 bases and 6 bases, with 20 bases remaining between them. CDR3 length: 14 residues.

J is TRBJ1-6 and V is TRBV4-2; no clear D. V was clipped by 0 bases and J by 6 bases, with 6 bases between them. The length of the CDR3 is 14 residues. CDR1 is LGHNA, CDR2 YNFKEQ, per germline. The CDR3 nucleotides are TGTGCCAGCAGCCAAGAGTGGTTTAATTCACCCCTCCACTTT. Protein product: CASSQEWFNSPLHF.